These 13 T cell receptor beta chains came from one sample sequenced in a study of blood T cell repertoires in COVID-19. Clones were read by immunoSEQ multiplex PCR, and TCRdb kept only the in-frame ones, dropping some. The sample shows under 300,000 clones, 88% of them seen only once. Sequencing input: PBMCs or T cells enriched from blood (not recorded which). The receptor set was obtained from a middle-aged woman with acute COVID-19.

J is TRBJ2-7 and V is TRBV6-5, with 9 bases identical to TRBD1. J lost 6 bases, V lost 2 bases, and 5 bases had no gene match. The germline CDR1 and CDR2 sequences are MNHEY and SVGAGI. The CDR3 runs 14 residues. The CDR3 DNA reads TGTGCCAGCAGTTACCCGGGACAGGGCGGCGAGCAGTACTTC. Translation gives CASSYPGQGGEQYF.

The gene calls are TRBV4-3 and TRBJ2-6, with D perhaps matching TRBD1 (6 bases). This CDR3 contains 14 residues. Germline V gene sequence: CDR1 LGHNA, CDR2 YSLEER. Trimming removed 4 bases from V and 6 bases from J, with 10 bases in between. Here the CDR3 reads CASSLGQPANVLTF. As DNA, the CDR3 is TGCGCCAGCAGCCTTGGACAGCCGGCCAACGTCCTGACTTTC.

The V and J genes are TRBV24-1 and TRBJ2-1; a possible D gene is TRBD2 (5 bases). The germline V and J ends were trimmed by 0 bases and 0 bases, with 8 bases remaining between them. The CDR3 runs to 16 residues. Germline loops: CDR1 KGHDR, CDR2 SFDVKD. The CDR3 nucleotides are TGTGCCACCAGTGATTTGCAAGGGAGCTCCTACAATGAGCAGTTCTTC. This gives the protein CATSDLQGSSYNEQFF.

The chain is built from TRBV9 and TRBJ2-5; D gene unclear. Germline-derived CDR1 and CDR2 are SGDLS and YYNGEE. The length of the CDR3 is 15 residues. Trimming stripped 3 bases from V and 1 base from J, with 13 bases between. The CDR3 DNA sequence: TGTGCCAGCAGCGGACCACCCCGACTCCAAGAGACCCAGTACTTC. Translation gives CASSGPPRLQETQYF.

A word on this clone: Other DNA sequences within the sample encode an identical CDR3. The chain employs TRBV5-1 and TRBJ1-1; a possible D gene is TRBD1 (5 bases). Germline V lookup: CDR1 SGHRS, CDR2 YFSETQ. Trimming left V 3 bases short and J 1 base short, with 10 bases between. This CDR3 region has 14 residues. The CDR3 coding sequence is TGCGCCAGCAGCTCCCCTGGACAGAACACTGAAGCTTTCTTT. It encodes CASSSPGQNTEAFF. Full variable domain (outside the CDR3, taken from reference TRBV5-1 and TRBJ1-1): KAGVTQTPRYLIKTRGQQVTLSCSPISGHRSVSWYQQTPGQGLQFLFEYFSETQRNKGNFPGRFSGRQFSNSRSEMNVSTLELGDSALYLCASSSPGQNTEAFFGQGTRLTVV.

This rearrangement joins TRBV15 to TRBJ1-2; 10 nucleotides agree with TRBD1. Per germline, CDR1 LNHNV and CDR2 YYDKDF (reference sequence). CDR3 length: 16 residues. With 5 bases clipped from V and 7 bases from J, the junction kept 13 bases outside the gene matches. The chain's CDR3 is CATSGRQGAASFGYTF. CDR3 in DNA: TGTGCCACCAGCGGCCGACAGGGGGCTGCTAGTTTTGGCTACACCTTC.

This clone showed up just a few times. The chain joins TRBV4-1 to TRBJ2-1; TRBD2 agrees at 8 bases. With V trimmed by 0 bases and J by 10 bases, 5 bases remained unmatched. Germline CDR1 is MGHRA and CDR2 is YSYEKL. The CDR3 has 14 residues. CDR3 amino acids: CASSQESRLAEQFF. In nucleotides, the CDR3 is TGCGCCAGCAGCCAAGAAAGTCGACTAGCGGAGCAGTTCTTC.

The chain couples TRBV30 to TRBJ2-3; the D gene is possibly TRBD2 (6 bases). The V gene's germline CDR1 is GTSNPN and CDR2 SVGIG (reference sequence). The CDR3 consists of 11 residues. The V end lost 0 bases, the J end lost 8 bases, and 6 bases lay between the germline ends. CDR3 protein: CAWSVAGTQYF. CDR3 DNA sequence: TGTGCCTGGAGTGTAGCGGGTACGCAGTATTTT.

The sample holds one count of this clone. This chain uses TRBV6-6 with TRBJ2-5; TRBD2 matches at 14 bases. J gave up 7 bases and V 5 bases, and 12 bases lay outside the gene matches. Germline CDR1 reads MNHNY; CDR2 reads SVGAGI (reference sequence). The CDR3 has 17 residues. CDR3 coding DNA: TGTGCCAGCAGTCCCTTTGGGACTAGCGGGGGATCAGGGACCCAGTACTTC. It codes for CASSPFGTSGGSGTQYF.

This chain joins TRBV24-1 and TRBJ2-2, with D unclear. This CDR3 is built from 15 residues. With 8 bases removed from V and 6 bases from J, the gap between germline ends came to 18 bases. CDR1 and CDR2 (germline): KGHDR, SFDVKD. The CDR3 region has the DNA TGTGCCACCATGGTTGGTAGCTCCCCAGCCGGGGAGCTGTTTTTT. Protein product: CATMVGSSPAGELFF.

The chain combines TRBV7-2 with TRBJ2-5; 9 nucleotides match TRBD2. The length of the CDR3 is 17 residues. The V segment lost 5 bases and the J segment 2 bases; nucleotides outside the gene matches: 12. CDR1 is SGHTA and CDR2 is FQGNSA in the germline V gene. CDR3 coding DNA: TGTGCCAGCAGCCCCCGCGTAGCGGGGGTTAGGCAAGAGACCCAGTACTTC. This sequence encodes CASSPRVAGVRQETQYF. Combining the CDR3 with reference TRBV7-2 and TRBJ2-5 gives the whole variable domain GAGVSQSPSNKVTEKGKDVELRCDPISGHTALYWYRQSLGQGLEFLIYFQGNSAPDKSGLPSDRFSAERTGGSVSTLTIQRTQQEDSAVYLCASSPRVAGVRQETQYFGPGTRLLVL.

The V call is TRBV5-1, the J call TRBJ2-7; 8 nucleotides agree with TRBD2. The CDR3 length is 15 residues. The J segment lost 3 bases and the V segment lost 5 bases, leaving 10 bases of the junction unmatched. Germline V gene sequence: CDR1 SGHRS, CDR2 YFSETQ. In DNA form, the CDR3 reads TGCGCCAGCAGTTCGGGAGGGAAGGCTTTCTACGAGCAGTACTTC. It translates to CASSSGGKAFYEQYF.

The CDR3: CASSLGAGDYNEQFF. In DNA, the CDR3 is TGTGCCAGCAGCTTAGGAGCGGGAGATTACAATGAGCAGTTCTTC. V gene TRBV7-9 combines with J gene TRBJ2-1; 8 positions agree with TRBD2. V was clipped by 1 base and J by 4 bases; unmatched bases: 3. This CDR3 contains 15 residues. The germline V gene has CDR1 SEHNR and CDR2 FQNEAQ (reference sequence).